These T cell receptor beta chains were read from a single sample in a study of T cells in Graves' hyperthyroidism and ophthalmopathy. TCRdb itself ran the multiplex PCR reads through MiXCR, one entry per CDR3 protein. The sample includes fewer than 450,000 distinct CDR3 sequences, roughly 17% of them seen just once. Sample: blood. The receptor source for this set is a woman aged 25 to 39 with Graves' hyperthyroidism that later progressed to Graves' ophthalmopathy. Each CDR3 is given with its conserved first and last residue. A D gene is named only where the DNA matches it firmly. Clone size is given for some rows only: seen once, a few or many times, or a class if the clone is expanded.

v_gene	d_gene	abundance	j_gene	CDR3nt	CDR3aa
TRBV20-1	TRBD1	many	TRBJ2-3	TGCAGTGCTCGTATTCCAGGGGGCAGAGATACGCAGTATTTT	CSARIPGGRDTQYF
TRBV27	NA	many	TRBJ2-7	TGTGCCAGCAGTTCTTCAGGTTCCCGGAGCTCCTACGAGCAGTACTTC	CASSSSGSRSSYEQYF
TRBV7-9	NA	NA	TRBJ1-2	TGTGCCAGCAGCTTACTCCCGTTGGGCTATGGCTACACCTTC	CASSLLPLGYGYTF
TRBV7-3	NA	once	TRBJ2-3	TGTGCCAGCAGCTTAAAAGGGGGGGCGGGGCAGTATTTT	CASSLKGGAGQYF
TRBV2	NA	NA	TRBJ2-1	TGTGCCAGCAGTGAGCAGGGTTACTACAATGAGCAGTTCTTC	CASSEQGYYNEQFF
TRBV2	NA	many	TRBJ2-1	TGTGCCAGCAGTGAAGGTCCCAGGGCCGAGCAGTTCTTC	CASSEGPRAEQFF
TRBV27	NA	many	TRBJ2-7	TGTGCCAGCCGGTTGAACAGCGCCTACGAGCAGTACTTC	CASRLNSAYEQYF
TRBV20-1	NA	many	TRBJ1-1	TGCAGTGCTAGAAAACCAGCGAACACTGAAGCTTTCTTT	CSARKPANTEAFF
TRBV4-1	NA	NA	TRBJ1-5	TGCGCCAGCAGCCAGGGTCGAGGAGGACAGCCCCAGCATTTT	CASSQGRGGQPQHF
TRBV19	NA	few	TRBJ2-1	TGTGCCAGTAGTATTATGGGTAATGAGCAGTTCTTC	CASSIMGNEQFF
TRBV5-1	TRBD2	many	TRBJ2-1	TGCGCCAGCAGCTTAGAAGGAGCGGGAGTCGGCAATGAGCAGTTCTTC	CASSLEGAGVGNEQFF
TRBV5-1	TRBD1	many	TRBJ1-1	TGCGCCAGCAGCTTAACTACAGGGGAATTGGGCACTGAAGCTTTCTTT	CASSLTTGELGTEAFF
TRBV20-1	NA	many	TRBJ2-1	TGCAGTGCGACCTCGAGTGAGCAGTTCTTC	CSATSSEQFF
TRBV7-8	NA	NA	TRBJ2-7	TGTGCCAGCAGCTTAGAGCCCCCTGGGGCCACTGGCGGGAACGACTACGAGCAGTACTTC	CASSLEPPGATGGNDYEQYF
TRBV27	NA	many	TRBJ2-7	TGTGCCAGCAGTTCTCGGGACAATCCCTACGAGCAGTACTTC	CASSSRDNPYEQYF
TRBV20-1	TRBD2	many	TRBJ2-3	TGCAGTGCTAGAGATTTATTGCTAGCGGGAGGAGCAGATACGCAGTATTTT	CSARDLLLAGGADTQYF
TRBV4-1	NA	NA	TRBJ2-7	TGCGCCAGCAGCCAAGATCAGGCAGCCCCCATAAACTACGAGCAGTACTTC	CASSQDQAAPINYEQYF
TRBV5-1	TRBD2	NA	TRBJ2-2	TGCGCCAGCAGCCGACGGGGACTAGCGGGAGTAGGAACCGGGGAGCTGTTTTTT	CASSRRGLAGVGTGELFF
TRBV28	NA	NA	TRBJ2-5	TGTGCCAGCAGTTTATCCGCTGCGCAAGAGACCCAGTACTTC	CASSLSAAQETQYF
TRBV27	NA	NA	TRBJ2-5	TGTGCCAGCAGTCCCAACTGGCCTCCGGTGGAGACCCAGTACTTC	CASSPNWPPVETQYF
TRBV5-5	TRBD2	NA	TRBJ2-3	TGTGCCAGCAGCTTACCCGGGGGGTATTCAACAGATACGCAGTATTTT	CASSLPGGYSTDTQYF
TRBV5-1	NA	NA	TRBJ1-1	TGCGCCAGCAGCTTGTACCTCGGTGACTGGGCTTTCTTT	CASSLYLGDWAFF
TRBV6-2/TRBV6-3	NA	few	TRBJ1-4	TGTGCCCACGGAGGGGGATCAACTAATGAAAAACTGTTTTTT	CAHGGGSTNEKLFF
TRBV2	NA	many	TRBJ2-1	TGTGCCAGCTTGCGATTCGGGGTTCCCGGGCAGTTCTTC	CASLRFGVPGQFF
TRBV19	NA	many	TRBJ1-6	TGTGCCAGTAGTACCCCCGGACAGAATAATTCACCCCTCCACTTT	CASSTPGQNNSPLHF
TRBV5-1	TRBD1	many	TRBJ1-2	TGCGCCAGCAGCCCGACAGGGGGCTGGGAGGGCTACACCTTC	CASSPTGGWEGYTF
TRBV12-3/TRBV12-4	TRBD2	many	TRBJ2-3	TGTGCCAGCAGTCGACTAGCGGGGGGCCGGGTGGGCACAGATACGCAGTATTTT	CASSRLAGGRVGTDTQYF
TRBV11-1	NA	many	TRBJ1-2	TGTGCCAGCAGCCAAGGGCGGGATGGCTACACCTTC	CASSQGRDGYTF
TRBV20-1	NA	NA	TRBJ2-2	TGCAGTGCTAGAGAGCCTAGGGGGTACGGGGAGCTGTTTTTT	CSAREPRGYGELFF
TRBV6-5	TRBD1	many	TRBJ1-1	TGTGCCAGCAGTTACTCGTCAACAACAGGGGCCACTGAAGCTTTCTTT	CASSYSSTTGATEAFF
TRBV2	TRBD2	NA	TRBJ2-7	TGTGCCAGCAGTGAGCCGGGACTAGCGGGCTACGAGCAGTACTTC	CASSEPGLAGYEQYF
TRBV27	NA	few	TRBJ2-7	TGTGCCAGCAGTTTAAGGAGATCCTACGAGCAGTACTTC	CASSLRRSYEQYF
TRBV19	NA	few	TRBJ2-7	TGTGCCAGTAGTATCGGATCTGGGGGGATCTACGAGCAGTACTTC	CASSIGSGGIYEQYF
TRBV10-3	TRBD1	NA	TRBJ1-2	TGTGCCATCAGTGTAGGGACAGGGGTCGGCTACACCTTC	CAISVGTGVGYTF
TRBV3-1	NA	many	TRBJ2-1	TGTGCCAGCAGCCAAGAAATTGAAAATGAGCAGTTCTTC	CASSQEIENEQFF
TRBV6-1	NA	NA	TRBJ2-2	TGTGCCAGCAGTGAAGGGGAGGTCTACACCGGGGAGCTGTTTTTT	CASSEGEVYTGELFF
TRBV29-1	NA	many	TRBJ2-3	TGCAGCGTCCCATTGGGGGGGCCCACAGATACGCAGTATTTT	CSVPLGGPTDTQYF
TRBV10-3	NA	many	TRBJ2-3	TGTGCCATCAGGGCCGGGGACACCAGCACAGATACGCAGTATTTT	CAIRAGDTSTDTQYF
TRBV24-1	NA	NA	TRBJ2-3	TGTGCCACCAGTGATTTCGTAAGGGGTAGCACAGATACGCAGTATTTT	CATSDFVRGSTDTQYF
TRBV28	NA	NA	TRBJ1-2	TGTGCCAGCAGTTTAGCCCCCCGGGAAGGAAACTATGGCTACACCTTC	CASSLAPREGNYGYTF
TRBV4-1	NA	NA	TRBJ1-4	TGCGCCAGCAGCCAAGGGGAAAGCAGGAGTAATGAAAAACTGTTTTTT	CASSQGESRSNEKLFF
TRBV3-1	NA	NA	TRBJ1-3	TGTGCCAGCAGCCAAGATTACACCGGAGGAAACACCATATATTTT	CASSQDYTGGNTIYF
TRBV4-1	NA	many	TRBJ1-2	TGCGCCAGCAGCCAAGGACGCCGGGATATCTATGGCTACACCTTC	CASSQGRRDIYGYTF
TRBV28	TRBD1	NA	TRBJ2-7	TGTGCCAGCAGGGAGACAGGGGCAATCTACGAGCAGTACTTC	CASRETGAIYEQYF
TRBV19	TRBD2	few	TRBJ2-1	TGTGCCAGTAGTATAAGGGGACTAGCCTACAATGAGCAGTTCTTC	CASSIRGLAYNEQFF
TRBV20-1	NA	few	TRBJ2-2	TGCAGTGCTAGAGACCCAGAGGGCGGGACAAGAACCGGGGAGCTGTTTTTT	CSARDPEGGTRTGELFF
TRBV5-4	NA	many	TRBJ2-7	TGTGCCAGCAGCTCACAGGGTCTTTGGAACGAGCAGTACTTC	CASSSQGLWNEQYF
TRBV4-2	TRBD2	many	TRBJ2-1	TGTGCCAGCAGCCAAGCCCCAGCGGGAGAGGACAATGAGCAGTTCTTC	CASSQAPAGEDNEQFF
TRBV16	NA	few	TRBJ1-5	TGTGCCAGCAGCCACCGGACTGATCAGCCCCAGCATTTT	CASSHRTDQPQHF
TRBV2	NA	many	TRBJ1-1	TGTGCCAGCATGAGGGGCTTTGAAGCTTTCTTT	CASMRGFEAFF
TRBV4-1	NA	NA	TRBJ2-2	TGCGCCAGCAGCCAACACGGGGCAGGGGCCGGGGAGCTGTTTTTT	CASSQHGAGAGELFF
TRBV19	NA	once	TRBJ1-2	TGTGCCAGTAGCCTCATCCTTCGACAGGTCGGCCTTCTGAACTATGGCTACACCTTC	CASSLILRQVGLLNYGYTF
TRBV11-2	NA	many	TRBJ1-4	TGTGCCAGCAGCTCGCCTCCGGACAGCATGAATGAAAAACTGTTTTTT	CASSSPPDSMNEKLFF
TRBV6-5	NA	many	TRBJ1-5	TGTGCCAGCAGTTACTCGAAGGAGGGAAATCAGCCCCAGCATTTT	CASSYSKEGNQPQHF
TRBV6-5	NA	many	TRBJ1-1	TGTGCCAGCAGTTACCGGGGGCCGAACACTGAAGCTTTCTTT	CASSYRGPNTEAFF
TRBV4-1	NA	few	TRBJ2-2	TGCGCCAGCAGCCAAGAAGGAGATCAGGGATATTACACCGGGGAGCTGTTTTTT	CASSQEGDQGYYTGELFF
TRBV9	TRBD1	NA	TRBJ2-1	TGTGCCAGCAGGATCCGGGACAGGGCCCCTCACGAGCAGTTCTTC	CASRIRDRAPHEQFF
TRBV6-1	NA	many	TRBJ1-2	TGTGCCAGCAGTTACGGATCAGGGCGGAACTATGGCTACACCTTC	CASSYGSGRNYGYTF
TRBV30	NA	NA	TRBJ1-2	TGTGCCTGGAGTGTAACGGCAGGGAACTATGGCTACACCTTC	CAWSVTAGNYGYTF
TRBV2	NA	NA	TRBJ1-1	TGTGCCAGCAATGGGGGGGCGCGCACTGAAGCTTTCTTT	CASNGGARTEAFF